The clone carrying this TCR beta chain was detected many times. Its antigen is still unknown. This sample is part of a study of naive and memory T cell subsets. Study observations and caveats: This RNA-based method may be sensitive to activation-related transcript changes.

CDR1 and CDR2 from the germline V gene are SGHRS and YFSETQ. The germline V and J ends were trimmed by 2 bases and 3 bases, with 9 bases remaining between them. CDR3 size: 13 residues. Ligated cDNA underwent four rounds of PCR with nested alpha and beta constant region primers and SP2. Blood and skin TCR RNA was reverse transcribed with alpha and beta constant primers. One entry per CDR3 protein results from TCRdb running MiXCR on the 5' RACE reads. The table has approximately 49,000 distinct CDR3 sequences, 4.7% seen once. The library had UMIs added by 3' ligation of an oligonucleotide to TCR cDNA. This receptor was taken from a female donor in good health. The chain joins TRBV5-1 to TRBJ2-7, with D possibly matching TRBD1 (6 bases). The CDR3, as DNA: TGCGCCAGCAGCTTCTCCAGGGGCTACGAGCAGTACTTC. As protein: CASSFSRGYEQYF.